These T cell receptor beta chains were read from a single sample in a study of blood T cells in healthy people across ages. Using its own MiXCR run on the 5' RACE reads, TCRdb lists one record per CDR3 protein. The sample contains under 750,000 distinct CDR3 sequences, around 48% of which appear only once. The specimen was blood. These receptors were obtained from a man aged 80 or over in good health. Each CDR3 is given with its conserved first and last residue.

v_call	j_call	cdr3_aa
TRBV13	TRBJ2-1	CASSSPGGESYNEQFF
TRBV4-1	TRBJ2-2	CASSHPAGTSGGELFF
TRBV11-1	TRBJ2-1	CASSFSGLAGNEQFF
TRBV20-1	-	CSARGRERYEQYF
TRBV6-5	TRBJ1-1	CASTNRPNTEAFF
TRBV6-6	TRBJ1-4	CASSPSEGYEKLFF
TRBV6-5	TRBJ2-7	CASTLVAGGREQYF
TRBV30	TRBJ1-4	CAWTDRTGAEKLFF
TRBV20-1	TRBJ2-7	CSARDPGRHGEQYF
TRBV7-2	TRBJ2-1	CASPKGNEQFF
TRBV12-3/TRBV12-4	TRBJ2-1	CASSPVALRRERYNEQFF
TRBV12-3/TRBV12-4	TRBJ2-3	CASSLVGRGDTQYF
TRBV6-2/TRBV6-3	TRBJ2-1	CASSYPRVAGYNEQFF
TRBV10-2	TRBJ2-5	CASSEGRGRETQYF
TRBV27	TRBJ1-5	CASSFGQGANQPQHF
TRBV6-2/TRBV6-3	TRBJ1-5	CASSYDGGWEPQHF
TRBV7-6	TRBJ2-1	CASSLIAGGMNEQFF
TRBV6-1	TRBJ1-5	CASSLSSGQPQHF
TRBV7-9	TRBJ2-1	CASSLLDRVNEQFF
TRBV4-3	TRBJ2-3	CASSQDGTGRGTDTQYF